The clone carrying this T cell receptor beta chain was counted at least ten times. Its antigen is as yet unknown. TCRdb independently ran MiXCR on the RT-PCR reads; one entry per CDR3 protein. Among roughly 570,000 distinct CDR3 sequences, approximately 15% were seen once, and the ten largest hold over 8.5%. The sample originates from a study of response to subunit inactivated influenza vaccine. Study outcomes and limitations: Authors suggested each seasonal flu vaccination may recruit only limited numbers of new T cells.

V lost 3 bases and J lost 2, with 10 bases in between. The CDR3 extends over 14 amino acids. V gene TRBV12-3 or TRBV12-4 combines with J gene TRBJ1-2; D gene unclear. The sequence was obtained from a man aged 45-60 years who received an inactivated influenza vaccine. The sequences come from PBMCs from blood, collected 11 to 12 days after vaccination. Written as DNA, the CDR3 is TGTGCCAGCAGTTTCGAGGGCAGGAACTATGGCTACACCTTC. Translating gives CASSFEGRNYGYTF.